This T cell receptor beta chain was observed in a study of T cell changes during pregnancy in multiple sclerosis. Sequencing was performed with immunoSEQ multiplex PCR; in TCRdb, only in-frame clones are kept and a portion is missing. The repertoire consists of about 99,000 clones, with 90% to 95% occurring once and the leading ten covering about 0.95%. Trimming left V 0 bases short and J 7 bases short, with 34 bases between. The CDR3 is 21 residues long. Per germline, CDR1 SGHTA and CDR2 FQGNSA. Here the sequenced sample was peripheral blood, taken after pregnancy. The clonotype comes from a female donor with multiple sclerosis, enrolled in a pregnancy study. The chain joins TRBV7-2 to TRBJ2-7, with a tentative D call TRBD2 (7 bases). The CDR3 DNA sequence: TGTGCCAGCAGCTTAGCTTGGGGCCGGTCGGGGGGCCACACACTTACCCGTGAGCAGTACTTC. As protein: CASSLAWGRSGGHTLTREQYF.